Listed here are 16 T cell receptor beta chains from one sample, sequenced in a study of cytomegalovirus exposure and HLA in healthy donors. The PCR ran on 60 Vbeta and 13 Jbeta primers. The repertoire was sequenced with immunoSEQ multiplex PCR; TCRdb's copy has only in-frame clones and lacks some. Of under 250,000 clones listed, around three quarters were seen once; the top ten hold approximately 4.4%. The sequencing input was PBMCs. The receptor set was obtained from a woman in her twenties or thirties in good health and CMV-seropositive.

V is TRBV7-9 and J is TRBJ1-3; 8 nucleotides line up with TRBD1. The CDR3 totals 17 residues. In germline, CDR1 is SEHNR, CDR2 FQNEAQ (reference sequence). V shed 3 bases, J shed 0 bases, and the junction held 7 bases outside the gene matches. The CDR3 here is CASSFSGTGHSGNTIYF. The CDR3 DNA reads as TGTGCCAGCAGCTTTTCCGGGACAGGACACTCTGGAAACACCATATATTTT.

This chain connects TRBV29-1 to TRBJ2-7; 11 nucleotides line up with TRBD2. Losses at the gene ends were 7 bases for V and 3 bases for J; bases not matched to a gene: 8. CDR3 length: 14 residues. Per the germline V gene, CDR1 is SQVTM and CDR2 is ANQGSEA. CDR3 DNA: TGCAGCGCCCTGACTAGCGGGAATTTCTACGAGCAGTACTTC. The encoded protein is CSALTSGNFYEQYF.

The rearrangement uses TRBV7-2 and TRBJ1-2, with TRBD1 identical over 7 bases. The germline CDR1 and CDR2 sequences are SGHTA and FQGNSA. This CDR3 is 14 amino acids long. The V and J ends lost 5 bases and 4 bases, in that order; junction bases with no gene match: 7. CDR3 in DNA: TGTGCCAGCAGCGTCGGGACAGCCATCTATGGCTACACCTTC. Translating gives CASSVGTAIYGYTF.

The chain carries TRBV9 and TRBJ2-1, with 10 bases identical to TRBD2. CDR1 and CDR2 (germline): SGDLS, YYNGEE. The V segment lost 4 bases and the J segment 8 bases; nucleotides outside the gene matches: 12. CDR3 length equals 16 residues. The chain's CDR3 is CASSQLTSGLVDEQFF. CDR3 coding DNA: TGTGCCAGCAGCCAGTTGACTAGCGGGTTAGTCGATGAGCAGTTCTTC.

The CDR3 DNA sequence: TGTGCCAGCAGCGTACGACAGGGGACCGGGGAGCTGTTTTTT. This sequence encodes CASSVRQGTGELFF. The rearrangement uses TRBV5-4 and TRBJ2-2, with 8 bases aligning to TRBD1. The CDR3 is 14 residues long. Germline trimming cut 4 bases from V and 5 bases from J; bases unmatched to any gene: 4. Germline CDR1 is SGHNT and CDR2 is YYREEE (reference sequence).

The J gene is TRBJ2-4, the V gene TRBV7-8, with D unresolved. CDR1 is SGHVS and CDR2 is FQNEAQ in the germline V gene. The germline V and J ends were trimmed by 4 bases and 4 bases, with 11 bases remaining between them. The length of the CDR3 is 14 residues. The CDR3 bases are TGTGCCAGCAGCTCAGTTACAGCAAAAAACATTCAGTACTTC. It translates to CASSSVTAKNIQYF. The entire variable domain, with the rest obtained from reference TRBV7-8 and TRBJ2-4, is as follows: GAGVSQSPRYKVAKRGQDVALRCDPISGHVSLFWYQQALGQGPEFLTYFQNEAQLDKSGLPSDRFFAERPEGSVSTLKIQRTQQEDSAVYLCASSSVTAKNIQYFGAGTRLSVL.

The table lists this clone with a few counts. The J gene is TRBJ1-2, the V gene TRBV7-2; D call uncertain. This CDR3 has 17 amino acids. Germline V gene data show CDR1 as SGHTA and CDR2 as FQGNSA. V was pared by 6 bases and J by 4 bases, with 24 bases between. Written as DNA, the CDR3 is TGTGCCAGCAGACAAGAAGTTACGGCGGGAGGGTTCTATGGCTACACCTTC. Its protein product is CASRQEVTAGGFYGYTF.

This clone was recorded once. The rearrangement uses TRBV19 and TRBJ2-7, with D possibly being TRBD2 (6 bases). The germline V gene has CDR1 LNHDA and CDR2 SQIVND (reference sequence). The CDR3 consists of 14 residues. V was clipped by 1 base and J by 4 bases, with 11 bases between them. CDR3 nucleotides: TGTGCCAGTAGTATAGCGGGGGAGTCATACGAGCAGTACTTC. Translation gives CASSIAGESYEQYF.

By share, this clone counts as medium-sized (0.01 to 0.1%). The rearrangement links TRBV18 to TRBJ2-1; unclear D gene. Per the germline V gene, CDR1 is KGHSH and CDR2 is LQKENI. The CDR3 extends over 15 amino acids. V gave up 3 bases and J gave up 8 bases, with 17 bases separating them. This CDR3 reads CASSPGVENLDEQFF. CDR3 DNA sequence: TGTGCCAGCTCACCGGGTGTGGAGAATCTGGATGAGCAGTTCTTC.

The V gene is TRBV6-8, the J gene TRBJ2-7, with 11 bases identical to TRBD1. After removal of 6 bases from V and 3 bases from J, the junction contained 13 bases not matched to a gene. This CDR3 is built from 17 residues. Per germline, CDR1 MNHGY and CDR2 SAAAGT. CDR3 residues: CASRQGQGVGKNYEQYF. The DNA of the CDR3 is TGTGCCAGCAGGCAGGGACAGGGGGTTGGAAAAAACTACGAGCAGTACTTC.

The CDR3 DNA follows: TGCGCCAGCAGCCAAGATCGGTACCCGCGGGATTCACCCCTCCACTTT. Translation: CASSQDRYPRDSPLHF. The chain carries TRBV4-1 and TRBJ1-6; D ambiguous. This CDR3 spans 16 amino acids. CDR1 is MGHRA, CDR2 YSYEKL, per germline. Trimming stripped 0 bases from V and 8 bases from J, with 14 bases between.

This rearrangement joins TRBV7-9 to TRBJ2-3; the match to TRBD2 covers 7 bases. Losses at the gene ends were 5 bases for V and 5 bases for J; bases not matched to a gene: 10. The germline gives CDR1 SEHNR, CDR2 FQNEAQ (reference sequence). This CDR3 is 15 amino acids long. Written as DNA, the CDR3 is TGTGCCAGCAGCGACCTAAGCGGGATTGAAGATACGCAGTATTTT. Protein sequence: CASSDLSGIEDTQYF.

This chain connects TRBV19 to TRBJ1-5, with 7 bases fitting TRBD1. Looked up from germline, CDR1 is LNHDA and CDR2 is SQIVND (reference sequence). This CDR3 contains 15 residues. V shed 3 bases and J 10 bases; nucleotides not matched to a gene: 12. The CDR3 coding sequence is TGTGCCAGTAGTATGCCAGGGACAGCCGTCTTACCCCAGCATTTT. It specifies CASSMPGTAVLPQHF. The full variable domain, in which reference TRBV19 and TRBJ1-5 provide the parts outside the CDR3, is DGGITQSPKYLFRKEGQNVTLSCEQNLNHDAMYWYRQDPGQGLRLIYYSQIVNDFQKGDIAEGYSVSREKKESFPLTVTSAQKNPTAFYLCASSMPGTAVLPQHFGDGTRLSIL.

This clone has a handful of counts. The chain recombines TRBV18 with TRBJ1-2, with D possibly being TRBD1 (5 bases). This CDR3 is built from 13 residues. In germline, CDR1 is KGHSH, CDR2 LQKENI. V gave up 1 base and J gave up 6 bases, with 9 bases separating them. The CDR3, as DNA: TGTGCCAGCTCACCACGCGAACAGGATGGCTACACCTTC. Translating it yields CASSPREQDGYTF.

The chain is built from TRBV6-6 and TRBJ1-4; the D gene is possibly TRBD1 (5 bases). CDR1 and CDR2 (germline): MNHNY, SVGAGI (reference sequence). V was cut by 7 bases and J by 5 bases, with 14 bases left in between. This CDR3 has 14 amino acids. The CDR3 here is CASKRQNPNEKLFF. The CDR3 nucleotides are TGTGCCAGCAAAAGACAGAACCCCAATGAAAAACTGTTTTTT.

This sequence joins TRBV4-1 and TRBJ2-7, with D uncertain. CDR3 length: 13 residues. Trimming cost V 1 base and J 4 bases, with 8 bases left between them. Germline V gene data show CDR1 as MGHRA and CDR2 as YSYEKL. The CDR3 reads CASSQGLRYEQYF. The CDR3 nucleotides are TGCGCCAGCAGCCAAGGACTCCGGTACGAGCAGTACTTC.